The rows below give T cell receptor beta chains drawn from one sample of a study of cytomegalovirus exposure and HLA in healthy donors. Data came from immunoSEQ multiplex PCR; TCRdb stores just in-frame clones and leaves some out. The sample has about 160,000 clones; around 80% are singletons. Sequenced material: PBMCs. The receptors shown here come from a woman in her forties or fifties in good health and CMV-seropositive. Each CDR3 is given with its conserved first and last residue. The order of the fields is V gene, J gene, D gene, clone size, CDR3 DNA, CDR3 protein. A D gene is named only where the DNA matches it firmly. Rows give clone size only sometimes, using once, few, many, or a class for an expanded clone.

>TRBV6-5|TRBJ2-2|TRBD2|.
TGTGCCAGCAGGGACCCGGGACTAGTCCCCGGGGAGCTGTTTTTT
CASRDPGLVPGELFF
>TRBV30|TRBJ1-5|.|once
TGTGCCTGGAGTAGCTCCTCGGGCAATCAGCCCCAGCATTTT
CAWSSSSGNQPQHF
>TRBV2|TRBJ1-5|.|.
TGTGCCAGCAGCCGCGGGGGAAATCAGCCCCAGCATTTT
CASSRGGNQPQHF
>TRBV28|TRBJ1-2|TRBD1|once
TGTGCCAGCAGTTCTACCCGGGACAGGGCCATTAACTATGGCTACACCTTC
CASSSTRDRAINYGYTF
>TRBV10-2|TRBJ2-1|TRBD1|.
TGCGCCAGCATGAGCCGGGACAGGAAGAATGAGCAGTTCTTC
CASMSRDRKNEQFF
>TRBV28|TRBJ2-5|TRBD1|.
TGTGCCAGCAGTTTGCCGGGACAGGGGTCAAGGGAGACCCAGTACTTC
CASSLPGQGSRETQYF
>TRBV19|TRBJ2-5|TRBD2|.
TGTGCCAGTAGCCCAATTACTAGCGGGAGAAGTGTCGTCGCGACCCAGTACTTC
CASSPITSGRSVVATQYF
>TRBV4-3|TRBJ2-7|.|.
TGCGCCAGCAGCCAAGTAGGGACAAGTTACGAGCAGTACTTC
CASSQVGTSYEQYF
>TRBV11-3|TRBJ1-2|TRBD1|once
TGTGCCAGCAGCCTTAAGTTCCCAGGGGGCTATGGCTACACCTTC
CASSLKFPGGYGYTF
>TRBV6-5|TRBJ1-3|TRBD1|.
TGTGCCAGCAGTGCGACAGGGGGAAACACCATATATTTT
CASSATGGNTIYF